Included here is one T cell receptor beta chain sequence, with context. Its matching antigen is unknown. The CDR3 runs to 14 residues. Germline V gene lookup returns CDR1 MNHEY and CDR2 SVGAGI. Deletions cut 0 bases from V and 5 bases from J, with 8 bases between. The data stem from a study of shared clonotypes between healthy human individuals. Findings and caveats of the study: Naive CD4 clonotypes were shared across a handful of donors at 5% to 6%.

Clones were sequenced by immunoSEQ multiplex PCR, and TCRdb holds only the in-frame ones, with some missing. The table lists fewer than 850,000 clones, about 90% of them singletons, with 30% to 40% in the top ten. The chain joins TRBV6-5 to TRBJ1-5; D unresolved. The sequenced material came from memory CD8+ T cells from PBMCs. The subset was: CD45RO+ cells pooled with CCR7-negative TemRA cells. The clonotype comes from a man aged 18 to 35 in good health. Some clones in this sample may be carry-over from other donors' samples. The CDR3 bases are TGTGCCAGCAGTTACTCGGAGGGAGATCAGCCCCAGCATTTT. Residues: CASSYSEGDQPQHF.